This T cell receptor beta chain emerged from a study of T cell responses to AZD1222 COVID-19 vaccine. Concerning this clone: Its antigen is unidentified.

Whole-study results and caveats: Donors were chiefly white British, with a greater number of females, and clonal diversity was perhaps underestimated. Researchers report vaccine-associated CD4 TCRs spanning spike, with dominance at 160-218 and 743-854.

TCRdb keeps only in-frame clones here, not all; method: immunoSEQ multiplex PCR. The sample records 100,000 to 150,000 clones, 88% being singletons. V was clipped by 1 base and J by 0 bases; unmatched bases: 4. Looked up from germline, CDR1 is SGHVS and CDR2 is FQNEAQ. The CDR3 is 17 residues long. This clonotype originated in an adult in good health. The gene calls are TRBV7-8 and TRBJ1-5, with 9 bases aligning to TRBD1. Here the sequenced sample was peripheral blood, taken on day 0 of AZD1222 vaccination. The DNA of the CDR3 is TGTGCCAGCAGCTTAGGACAGGGGGACTATAGCAATCAGCCCCAGCATTTT. It codes for CASSLGQGDYSNQPQHF.